This TCR beta chain was retrieved from a study of shared clonotypes between healthy human individuals. For the study at large: The donor pool was made up of two women and three men aged 18 to 49.

This clone was recorded a few times. Its antigen remains unidentified. Broader study findings: Tissue TCR repertoires likely differ from these blood-only repertoires.

The protocol was immunoSEQ multiplex PCR, while the TCRdb copy is restricted to in-frame clones and leaves out a portion. The sample has about 490,000 clones, around 79% seen once. Trimming took 7 bases from V and 4 from J, leaving 22 bases between them. The CDR3 sequence is 16 residues long. Germline CDR1 MDHEN, CDR2 SYDVKM. The sequence was collected from a woman between 40 and 55 years old in good health. Some clones in this sample may be carry-over from other donors' samples. Sequenced: PBMCs. This rearrangement joins TRBV28 to TRBJ1-2; D might be TRBD1 (5 bases). Here the CDR3 reads CASIPSGTQIIYGYTF. Here the CDR3 DNA reads TGTGCCAGCATCCCAAGCGGGACCCAAATTATCTATGGCTACACCTTC.